The 4 T cell receptor beta chains presented below share a single source sample, sequenced in a study of Ad26.COV2.S vaccination and SARS-CoV-2 variants. Here immunoSEQ multiplex PCR was the method, and the copy in TCRdb shows in-frame clones only, minus some. The table records roughly 40,000 clones, approximately 83% of them present only once. The starting material was peripheral blood, obtained after recovery from COVID-19. The source is a human donor who had recovered from COVID-19.

The rearrangement uses TRBV20-1 and TRBJ2-5; tentative D call: TRBD1 (6 bases). CDR3 size: 16 residues. The germline V gene encodes CDR1 DFQATT and CDR2 SNEGSKA (reference sequence). The V end lost 3 bases, the J end lost 0 bases, and 17 bases lay between the germline ends. CDR3 DNA sequence: TGCAGTGCTAGTGACCAGGGGCGCTCGTACCAAGAGACCCAGTACTTC. Its translation: CSASDQGRSYQETQYF.

This clone has only one observation. The chain joins TRBV3-1 (or the pseudogene TRBV3-2) to TRBJ2-1; TRBD2 is a possible D gene (5 bases). The CDR3 totals 17 residues. The germline V gene encodes CDR1 LGHDT and CDR2 YNNKEL (reference sequence). Between the trimmed V and J ends, which lost 4 bases and 2 bases, there was a span of 18 bases. DNA for the CDR3: TGTGCCAGCAGCCCCTATGCCGACGGGATAACCTACAATGAGCAGTTCTTC. This encodes CASSPYADGITYNEQFF.

This clone was seen a single time. V gene TRBV4-2 combines with J gene TRBJ2-5; 13 bases align to TRBD2. The J segment lost 1 base and the V segment lost 4 bases, leaving 6 bases of the junction unmatched. CDR1 is LGHNA, CDR2 YNFKEQ, per germline. CDR3 length: 17 residues. Here the CDR3 reads CASSLGLAGALQETQYF. As DNA, the CDR3 is TGTGCCAGCAGCCTTGGACTAGCGGGAGCCCTCCAAGAGACCCAGTACTTC.

V and J are TRBV7-9 and TRBJ2-5, with TRBD2 matching over 10 bases. The ends lost 3 bases at V and 5 bases at J; junction bases unmatched: 15. Germline V lookup: CDR1 SEHNR, CDR2 FQNEAQ (reference sequence). The CDR3 has 18 residues. The CDR3 loop is CASSFRLAGVGLSETQYF. The CDR3 DNA is TGTGCCAGCAGCTTTCGCCTAGCGGGGGTGGGGCTAAGCGAGACCCAGTACTTC.